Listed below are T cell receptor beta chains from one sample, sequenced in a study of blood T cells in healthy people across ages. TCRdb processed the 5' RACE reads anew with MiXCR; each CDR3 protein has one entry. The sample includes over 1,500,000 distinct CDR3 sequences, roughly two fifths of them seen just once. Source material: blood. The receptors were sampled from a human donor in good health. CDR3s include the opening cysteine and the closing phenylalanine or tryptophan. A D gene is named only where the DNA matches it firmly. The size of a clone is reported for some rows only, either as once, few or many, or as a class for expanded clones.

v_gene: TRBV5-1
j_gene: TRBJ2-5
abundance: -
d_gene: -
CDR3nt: TGCGCCAGTAGCTTAATAGTACGGACTTATCAAGAGACCCAGTACTTC
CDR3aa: CASSLIVRTYQETQYF

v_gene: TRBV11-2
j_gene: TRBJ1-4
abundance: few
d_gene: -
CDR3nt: TGTGCCAGCAGCCGTCGTGAGCTTAATGAAAAACTGTTTTTT
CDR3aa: CASSRRELNEKLFF

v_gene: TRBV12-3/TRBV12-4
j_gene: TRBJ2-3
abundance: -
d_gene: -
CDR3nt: TGTGCCAGCAGTGAAGCTCGTAGGGGACGGACAGATACGCAGTATTTT
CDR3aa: CASSEARRGRTDTQYF

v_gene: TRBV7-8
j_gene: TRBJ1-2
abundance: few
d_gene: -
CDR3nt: TGTGCCAGCAGCTCCCCGGGCTTCGCCTATGGCTACACCTTC
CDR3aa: CASSSPGFAYGYTF

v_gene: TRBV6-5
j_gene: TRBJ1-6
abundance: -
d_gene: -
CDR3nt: TGTGCCAGCAGTTATTCGGGAGCGACAGTACTCCACTTT
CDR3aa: CASSYSGATVLHF

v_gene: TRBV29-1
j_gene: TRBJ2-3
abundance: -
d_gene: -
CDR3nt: TGCAGCGTGAGGGGATACATGTCACTCACAGATACGCAGTATTTT
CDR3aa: CSVRGYMSLTDTQYF

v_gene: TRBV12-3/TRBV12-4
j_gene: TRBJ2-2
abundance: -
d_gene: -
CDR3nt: TGTGCCAGCAGTCCTGGGGTCCAGACCGGGGAGCTGTTTTTT
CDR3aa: CASSPGVQTGELFF

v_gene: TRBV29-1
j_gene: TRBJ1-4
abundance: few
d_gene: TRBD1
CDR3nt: TGCAGCGTTGAAGTCGGACAGGGCGGGGAAAAACTGTTTTTT
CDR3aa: CSVEVGQGGEKLFF

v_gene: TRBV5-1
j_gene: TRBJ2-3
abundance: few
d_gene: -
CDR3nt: TGCGCCAGCTTCCGCGAAGCCAGCACAGATACGCAGTATTTT
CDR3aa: CASFREASTDTQYF

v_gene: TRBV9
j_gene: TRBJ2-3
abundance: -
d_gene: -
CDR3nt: TGTGCCAGCAGCGCAGGGGACCCCATCCCCGATACGCAGTATTTT
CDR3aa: CASSAGDPIPDTQYF

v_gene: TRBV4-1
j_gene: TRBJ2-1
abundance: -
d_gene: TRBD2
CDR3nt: TGCGCCAGCAGCCAAGACGGTTCCGGACTAGCGGGGTTTGAGCAGTTCTTC
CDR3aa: CASSQDGSGLAGFEQFF

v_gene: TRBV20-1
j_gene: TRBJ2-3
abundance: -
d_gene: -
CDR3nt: TGCAGTGCCGATATAGGGGGAAGGGGAGATACGCAGTATTTT
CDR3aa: CSADIGGRGDTQYF

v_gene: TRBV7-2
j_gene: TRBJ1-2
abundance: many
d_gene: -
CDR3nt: TGTGCCAGCAGCCGTAATCGGGGTGAATTAGGCTACACCTTC
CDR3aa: CASSRNRGELGYTF

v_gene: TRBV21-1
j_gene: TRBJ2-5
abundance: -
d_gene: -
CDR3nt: TGTGCCAGCACTTCGACAGGGGATCAAGAGACCCAGTACTTC
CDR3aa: CASTSTGDQETQYF

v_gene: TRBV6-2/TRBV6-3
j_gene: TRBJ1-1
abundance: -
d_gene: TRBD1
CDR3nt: TGTGCCAGCAGTAACTACTCCGGGACAGTAAACACTGAAGCTTTCTTT
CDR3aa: CASSNYSGTVNTEAFF

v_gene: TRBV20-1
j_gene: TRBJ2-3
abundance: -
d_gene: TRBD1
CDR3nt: TGCAGTCGGGACAGGTACGACACAGATACGCAGTATTTT
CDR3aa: CSRDRYDTDTQYF

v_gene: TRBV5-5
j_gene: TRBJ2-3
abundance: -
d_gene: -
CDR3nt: TGTGCCAGCAACACGGTCCGGCAGGGCGAAGATACGCAGTATTTT
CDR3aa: CASNTVRQGEDTQYF

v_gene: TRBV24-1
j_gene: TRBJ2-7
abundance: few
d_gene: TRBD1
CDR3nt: TGTGCCACCAGTGATTCTGACAGGGGCACCTACGAGCAGTACTTC
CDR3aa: CATSDSDRGTYEQYF

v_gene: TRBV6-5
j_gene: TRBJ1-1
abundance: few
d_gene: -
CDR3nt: TGTGCCAGCGGACTCCATAGTATCACTGAAGCTTTCTTT
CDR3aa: CASGLHSITEAFF

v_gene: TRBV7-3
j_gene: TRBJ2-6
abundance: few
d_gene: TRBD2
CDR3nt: TGTGCCAGCAGCTATCGAGCGGGGGGGATCGGTGGGGCCAACGTCCTGACTTTC
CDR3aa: CASSYRAGGIGGANVLTF

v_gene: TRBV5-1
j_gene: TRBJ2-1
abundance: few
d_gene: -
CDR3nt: TGCGCCAGCAGCTTGGACGGCGACCCCTCCTACAATGAGCAGTTCTTC
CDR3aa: CASSLDGDPSYNEQFF

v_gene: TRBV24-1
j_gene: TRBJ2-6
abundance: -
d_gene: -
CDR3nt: TGTGCCACCAGTGTAGCTGGGGCCAGCGTCCTGACTTTC
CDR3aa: CATSVAGASVLTF

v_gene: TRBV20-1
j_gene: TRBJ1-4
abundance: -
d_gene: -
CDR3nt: TGCAGTGCTAGCTATGACGGATCAGGGAGGGGCGAAAAACTGTTTTTT
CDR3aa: CSASYDGSGRGEKLFF

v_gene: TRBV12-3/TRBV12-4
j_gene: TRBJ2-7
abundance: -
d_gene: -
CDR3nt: TGTGCCAGCAGTTGCCAGGGGTCCACCTACGAGCAGTACTTC
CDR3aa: CASSCQGSTYEQYF

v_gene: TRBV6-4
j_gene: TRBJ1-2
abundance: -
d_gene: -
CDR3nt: TGTGCCAACAGCACGGACGGAATCTATGGCTACACCTTC
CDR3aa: CANSTDGIYGYTF

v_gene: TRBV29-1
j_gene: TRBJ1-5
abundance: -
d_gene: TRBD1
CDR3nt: TGCAGCGTCGCTGACAGGGGAGGAGATCAGCCCCAGCATTTT
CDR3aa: CSVADRGGDQPQHF

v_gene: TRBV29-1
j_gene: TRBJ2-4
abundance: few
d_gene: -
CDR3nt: TGCAGCGTTGAGAGGACTGGCGAAGGTAACATTCAGTACTTC
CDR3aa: CSVERTGEGNIQYF

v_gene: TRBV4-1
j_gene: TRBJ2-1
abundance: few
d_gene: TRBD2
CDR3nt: TGCGCCAGCAGCCAAGTAACGGCGGGGGGGACCAATGAGCAGTTCTTC
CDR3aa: CASSQVTAGGTNEQFF

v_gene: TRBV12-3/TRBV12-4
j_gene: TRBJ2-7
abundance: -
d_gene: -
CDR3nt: TGTGCCAGCAGTTTGCAGAGCAGTTTCTACGAGCAGTACTTC
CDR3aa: CASSLQSSFYEQYF

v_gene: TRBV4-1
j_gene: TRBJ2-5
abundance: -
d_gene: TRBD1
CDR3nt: TGCGCCAGCAGCCAAGGAGGGACAGGGGGCTTTGGGCAGTACTTC
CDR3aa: CASSQGGTGGFGQYF

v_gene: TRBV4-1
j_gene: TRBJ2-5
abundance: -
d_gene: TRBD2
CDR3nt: TGCGCCAGCAGCCAAGATTCCAGCGGGGGGCAAGAGACCCAGTACTTC
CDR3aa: CASSQDSSGGQETQYF

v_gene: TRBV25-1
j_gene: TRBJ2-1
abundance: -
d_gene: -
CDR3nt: TGTGCCAGCAGTGAATTCTACGTTAAGGGTGAGCAGTTCTTC
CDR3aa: CASSEFYVKGEQFF

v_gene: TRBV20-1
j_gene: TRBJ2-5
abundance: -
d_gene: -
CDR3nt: TGCAGTGCTATCTCCCCGGGAGCTCAAGAGACCCAGTACTTC
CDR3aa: CSAISPGAQETQYF

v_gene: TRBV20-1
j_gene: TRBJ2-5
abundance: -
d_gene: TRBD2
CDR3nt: TGCAGTGCTACGACTAGCGGGGTCTGGGACCAAGAGACCCAGTACTTC
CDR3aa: CSATTSGVWDQETQYF

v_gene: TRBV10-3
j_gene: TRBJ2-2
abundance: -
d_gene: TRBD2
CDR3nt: TGTGCCTCTACTAGCGGGGGCCCCTTTGGGCACACCGGGGAGCTGTTTTTT
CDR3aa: CASTSGGPFGHTGELFF

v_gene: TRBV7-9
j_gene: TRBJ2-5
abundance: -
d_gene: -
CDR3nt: TGTGCCAGCAGCTTCTCGTTCGGGGGCGCCCAAGAGACCCAGTACTTC
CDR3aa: CASSFSFGGAQETQYF

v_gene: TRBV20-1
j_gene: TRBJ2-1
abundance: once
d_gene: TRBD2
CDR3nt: TGCAGTACTAGAGATCCTCCGGGACTAGGGCAGTTCTTC
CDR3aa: CSTRDPPGLGQFF

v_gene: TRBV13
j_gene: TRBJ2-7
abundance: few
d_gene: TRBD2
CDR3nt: TGTGCCAGCAGCTCCGGGGGGGCCCTGAACGAGCAGTACTTC
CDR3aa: CASSSGGALNEQYF

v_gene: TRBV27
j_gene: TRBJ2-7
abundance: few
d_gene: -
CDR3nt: TGTGCCAGCAGTCCGCCTTACTCCTACGAGCAGTACTTC
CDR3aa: CASSPPYSYEQYF

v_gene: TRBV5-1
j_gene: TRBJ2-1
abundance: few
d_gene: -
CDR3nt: TGCGCCAGCAGCCTTGGAACGGACAGCTACTCCTACAATGAGCAGTTCTTC
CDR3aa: CASSLGTDSYSYNEQFF

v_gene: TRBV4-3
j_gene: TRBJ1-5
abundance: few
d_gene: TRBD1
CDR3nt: TGCGCCAGCAGCCAAGATTGGACAGGGTTTCAGCCCCAGCATTTT
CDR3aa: CASSQDWTGFQPQHF

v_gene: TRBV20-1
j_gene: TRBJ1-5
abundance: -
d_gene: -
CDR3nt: TGCAGTGCTAGTCGCATCCAGTGGGGCAGCAATCAGCCCCAGCATTTT
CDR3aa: CSASRIQWGSNQPQHF

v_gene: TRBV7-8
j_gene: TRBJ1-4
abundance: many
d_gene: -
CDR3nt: TGTGCCAGCAGTGACCCCCTGATTAATGAAAAACTGTTTTTT
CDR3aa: CASSDPLINEKLFF

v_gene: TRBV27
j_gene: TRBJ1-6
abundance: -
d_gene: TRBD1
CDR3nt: TGTGCCAGCAGTTTATTTCCTCCCTATAGGACAGGCGACAATAATTCACCCCTCCACTTT
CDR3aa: CASSLFPPYRTGDNNSPLHF

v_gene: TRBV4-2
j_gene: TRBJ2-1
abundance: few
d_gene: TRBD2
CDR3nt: TGTGCCAGCAGCCAAGATCCAGCGGGGGGGCTTGATGAGCAGTTCTTC
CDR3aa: CASSQDPAGGLDEQFF

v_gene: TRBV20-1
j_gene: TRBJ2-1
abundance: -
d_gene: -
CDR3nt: TGCAGTGCTGCCAAGGGGGGGCATCTTGAGCAGTTCTTC
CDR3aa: CSAAKGGHLEQFF

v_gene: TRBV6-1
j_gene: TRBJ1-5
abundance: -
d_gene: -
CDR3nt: TGTGCCAGCAGTCTTCACGAGGGGCCTTATAGCAATCAGCCCCAGCATTTT
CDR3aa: CASSLHEGPYSNQPQHF

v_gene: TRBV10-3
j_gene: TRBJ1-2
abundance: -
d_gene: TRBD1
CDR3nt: TGTGCCATCAGCCTTACAGGGGGATCAACTAACTATGGCTACACCTTC
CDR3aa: CAISLTGGSTNYGYTF

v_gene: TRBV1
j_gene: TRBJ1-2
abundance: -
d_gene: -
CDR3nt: TGCAGCGTACACAGGGATTGGGGCTACACCTTC
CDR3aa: CSVHRDWGYTF

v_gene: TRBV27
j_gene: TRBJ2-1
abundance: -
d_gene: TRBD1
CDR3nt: TGTGCCAGCAGTAAGAGCCGGGACAGGGGCCCTAATGAGCAGTTCTTC
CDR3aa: CASSKSRDRGPNEQFF

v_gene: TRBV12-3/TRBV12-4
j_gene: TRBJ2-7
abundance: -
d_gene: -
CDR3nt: TGTGCCAGCAGTTACCAACAGACAATAGACGAGCAGTACTTC
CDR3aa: CASSYQQTIDEQYF

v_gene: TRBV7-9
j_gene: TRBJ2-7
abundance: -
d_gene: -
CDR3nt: TGTGCCAGCAGTCCTACCCCAGGGGAGGGGTCCTACGAGCAGTACTTC
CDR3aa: CASSPTPGEGSYEQYF

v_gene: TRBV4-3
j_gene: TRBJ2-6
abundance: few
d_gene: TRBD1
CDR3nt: TGCGCCAGCAGCCAGGACAGGGTACTAATCTCTGGGGCCAACGTCCTGACTTTC
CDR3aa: CASSQDRVLISGANVLTF

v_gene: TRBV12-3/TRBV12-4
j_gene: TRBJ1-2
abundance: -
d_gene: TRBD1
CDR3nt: TGTGCCAGCAGTTTCCTGACAGGGGCTGATGGCTACACCTTC
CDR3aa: CASSFLTGADGYTF

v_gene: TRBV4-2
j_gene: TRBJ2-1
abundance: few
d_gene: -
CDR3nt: TGTGCCAGCAGCCAAGGTGCTAGGGACGGAGAGCAGTTCTTC
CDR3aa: CASSQGARDGEQFF